This T cell receptor beta chain was sequenced for a study of T cell repertoires in aging, cancer and after chemotherapy. A mixed TRB-A/B primer pool amplified rearranged TRB by multiplex touch-down PCR. TCRdb re-derived calls from the multiplex PCR reads in MiXCR, one entry per CDR3 protein. Of a few thousand distinct CDR3 sequences in the sample, less than 25% were seen once. The CDR3 is made up of 15 amino acids. Germline V gene lookup returns CDR1 MNHEY and CDR2 SMNVEV (reference sequence). TCR beta rearrangements were amplified from peripheral blood genomic DNA. This clonotype is a singleton in its sample.

The chain uses TRBV27 and TRBJ2-1; D might be TRBD1 (6 bases). The DNA end favors TRBJ2-7, so the J call may be wrong. The sequence was collected from a human donor in good health. The donor label of this sample is uncertain. Specimen: blood. The CDR3 sequence is CASSFADSVSYEQYF. CDR3 in DNA: TGTGCCAGCAGTTTCGCGGACAGTGTTTCCTACGAGCAGTACTTC.